This T cell receptor (beta chain) was documented in a study of T cell clonality in common variable immunodeficiency. Study results and limitations: Links between repertoire features and CVID complications were heterogeneity-limited.

Each donor provided roughly 4.5 to 9 ml of heparinized whole blood. Trimming left V 4 bases short and J 3 bases short, with 13 bases between. Germline CDR1 reads MNHNS; CDR2 reads SASEGT. There are 14 residues in the CDR3. TCRdb keeps only in-frame clones here, not all; method: immunoSEQ multiplex PCR. Sampling found around 47,000 clones, none seen once. This clone was seen many times. Antigen specificity is unknown. Sequencing ends 3 residues short of the CDR3 end; the germline J gene provides the rest. This chain links TRBV6-1 with TRBJ2-7, with D unresolved. This receptor was taken from a person aged 18 to 75 in good health. The sequencing sample was made of peripheral blood mononuclear cells. The CDR3 bases that were read are TGTGCCAGCAGTGGAGTTGGCTTCAACTACGAG. Translated, it gives CASSGVGFNYE. In full, the CDR3 reads CASSGVGFNYEQYF.